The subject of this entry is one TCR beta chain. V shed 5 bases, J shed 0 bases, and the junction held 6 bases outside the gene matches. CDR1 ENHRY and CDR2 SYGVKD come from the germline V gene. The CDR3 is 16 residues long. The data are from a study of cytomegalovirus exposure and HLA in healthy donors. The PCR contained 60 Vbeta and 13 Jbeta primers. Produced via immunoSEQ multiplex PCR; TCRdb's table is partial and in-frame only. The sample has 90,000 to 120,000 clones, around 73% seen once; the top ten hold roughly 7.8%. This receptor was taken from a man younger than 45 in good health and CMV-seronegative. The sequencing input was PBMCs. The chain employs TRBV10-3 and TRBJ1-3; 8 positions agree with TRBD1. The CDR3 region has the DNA TGTGCCATCAGTCCCCTAACAGGGGGCTCTGGAAACACCATATATTTT. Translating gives CAISPLTGGSGNTIYF.